This T cell receptor beta chain was retrieved from a study of cytomegalovirus exposure and HLA in healthy donors. The study, taken as a whole, reports: Earlier findings revealed that most TCR beta V segments proved productive either about 87% or about 30% of the time. Association with HLA alleles at 0.05 false discovery rate was found for around 15,000 TCR beta sequences in a later analysis.

Primers: 60 Vbeta forward and 13 Jbeta reverse. Measured with immunoSEQ multiplex PCR; TCRdb has only the in-frame clones, and not every one. The sample has fewer than 100,000 clones, around four fifths seen once. A few counts support this clone. The target antigen is unknown. This CDR3 region has 18 residues. The germline CDR1 and CDR2 sequences are LGHNA and YSLEER. V shed 3 bases, J shed 1 base, and the junction held 14 bases outside the gene matches. The receptor was isolated from a woman in her sixties in good health and CMV-seronegative. The genes are TRBV4-3 and TRBJ1-1, with 7 bases fitting TRBD1. The specimen sequenced was PBMCs. This CDR3 is CASSQLPRGGDRNTEAFF. As DNA, the CDR3 is TGCGCCAGCAGCCAGCTCCCAAGAGGAGGGGACAGGAACACTGAAGCTTTCTTT.